The 16 T cell receptor beta chains reported below all come from one sample, sequenced in a study of blood T cells in healthy people across ages (dated by TCRdb to between 2014 and 2017). The library was prepared using 5' RACE. A second PCR of roughly 6 to 12 cycles was run with a J-beta primer mix and a sample-barcoded 5' primer. TCRdb reprocessed the public reads (quality trimming at Q25 with fastp, clone calling with MiXCR) and kept in-frame beta chains. When rows share a CDR3 protein, they turn into one entry using the most common DNA and genes. The sample table lists around 1,800,000 distinct CDR3 sequences, 39% of them with a count of one. Under 25% of the sample goes to the ten largest clones. The sample taken for sequencing was blood. These receptors were collected from a human donor in good health.

Concerning this clonotype: A much larger clone differs by one base, so this may be a read error. The V call is TRBV7-6, the J call TRBJ2-5; the D gene is possibly TRBD2 (6 bases). The CDR3 contains 17 residues. Germline CDR1 reads SGHVS; CDR2 reads FNYEAQ. CDR3 sequence (DNA): TGTGCCAGCAGCTTAGTATGGGTGGCGGGGTCGGGAGAGACCCTGTACTTC. Protein sequence: CASSLVWVAGSGETLYF. The whole variable domain, filled in from reference TRBV7-6 and TRBJ2-5, reads GAGVSQSPRYKVTKRGQDVALRCDPISGHVSLYWYRQALGQGPEFLTYFNYEAQQDKSGLPNDRFSAERPEGSISTLTIQRTEQRDSAMYRCASSLVWVAGSGETLYFGPGTRLLVL.

The V and J genes are TRBV9 and TRBJ2-1; 14 bases align to TRBD2. V shed 3 bases, J shed 4 bases, and the junction held 6 bases outside the gene matches. Germline V gives CDR1 SGDLS, CDR2 YYNGEE. The CDR3 runs to 17 residues. CDR3 loop: CASSASWTSGGYNEQFF. CDR3 DNA: TGTGCCAGCAGCGCATCTTGGACTAGCGGGGGGTACAATGAGCAGTTCTTC.

The chain recombines TRBV19 with TRBJ1-3, with 7 bases lining up with TRBD1. V trimming: 8 bases; J trimming: 8 bases; junction bases outside the gene matches: 6. Germline assignment: CDR1 LNHDA and CDR2 SQIVND (reference sequence). CDR3 size: 12 residues. DNA for the CDR3: TGTGCCAGTCTAACAGGGGAAGACACCATATATTTT. Encoded protein: CASLTGEDTIYF.

This clonotype has ten or more counts. The chain carries TRBV6-1 and TRBJ2-3; no firm D call. This CDR3 comprises 14 residues. CDR1 and CDR2 (germline): MNHNS, SASEGT. V lost 7 bases to trimming and J lost 0 bases, with 11 bases between them. CDR3 in DNA: TGTGCCAGCATTCGAATCTCTAGCACAGATACGCAGTATTTT. It yields the protein CASIRISSTDTQYF.

V usage is TRBV6-1 and J usage is TRBJ1-4; TRBD1 matches 7 bases. Germline CDR1 is MNHNS and CDR2 is SASEGT. CDR3 length: 14 amino acids. V trimming: 7 bases; J trimming: 2 bases; junction bases outside the gene matches: 4. The CDR3 sequence: CASKWGQTNEKLFF. CDR3 DNA: TGTGCCAGCAAGTGGGGACAGACTAATGAAAAACTGTTTTTT.

This clonotype was detected only a few times. V and J are TRBV4-3 and TRBJ2-4; 7 bases line up with TRBD2. The junction had 8 bases not matched to a gene; V was cut back by 1 base and J by 8 bases. In germline, CDR1 is LGHNA, CDR2 YSLEER. The CDR3 length is 15 residues. CDR3 nucleotides: TGCGCCAGCAGCCAAGGGCAAGGAGCGGGATACATTCAGTACTTC. This translates into CASSQGQGAGYIQYF.

The genes are TRBV7-9 and TRBJ1-5, with TRBD1 matching 7 bases. With V trimmed by 7 bases and J by 5 bases, 8 bases remained unmatched. The CDR3 runs 14 residues. CDR1 is SEHNR and CDR2 is FQNEAQ in the germline V gene (reference sequence). The CDR3 DNA follows: TGTGCCAGCACCGTAGGGGGCGCGGATCAGCCCCAGCATTTT. This gives the protein CASTVGGADQPQHF. The variable domain in full, with the rest retrieved from reference TRBV7-9 and TRBJ1-5, is DTGVSQNPRHKITKRGQNVTFRCDPISEHNRLYWYRQTLGQGPEFLTYFQNEAQLEKSRLLSDRFSAERPKGSFSTLEIQRTEQGDSAMYLCASTVGGADQPQHFGDGTRLSIL.

This clonotype was counted at least ten times. The chain uses TRBV29-1 and TRBJ1-1, with TRBD1 matching over 9 bases. The CDR3 sequence is 12 residues long. V shed 7 bases, J shed 2 bases, and the junction held 2 bases outside the gene matches. The germline gives CDR1 SQVTM, CDR2 ANQGSEA. For the CDR3, the DNA is TGCAGCGGGGGACAGGGTAACACTGAAGCTTTCTTT. Translating gives CSGGQGNTEAFF.

The chain has TRBV7-9 and TRBJ2-3; 7 bases are shared with TRBD1. Trimming took 5 bases from V and 4 from J; bases not matched to a gene: 9. The CDR3 has 15 residues. The germline CDR1 and CDR2 sequences are SEHNR and FQNEAQ (reference sequence). This chain's CDR3 is CASSPGQVPSDTQYF. CDR3 bases: TGTGCCAGCAGCCCAGGACAGGTCCCCTCAGATACGCAGTATTTT. The full variable domain, its missing parts supplied by reference TRBV7-9 and TRBJ2-3, is DTGVSQNPRHKITKRGQNVTFRCDPISEHNRLYWYRQTLGQGPEFLTYFQNEAQLEKSRLLSDRFSAERPKGSFSTLEIQRTEQGDSAMYLCASSPGQVPSDTQYFGPGTRLTVL.

The chain combines TRBV9 with TRBJ1-2; no clear D. The CDR3 is 10 residues long. Trimming stripped 2 bases from V and 9 bases from J, with 5 bases between. Germline V gene lookup returns CDR1 SGDLS and CDR2 YYNGEE. CDR3 nucleotides: TGTGCCAGCAGCGTCAGGTGCTACACCTTC. Translation gives CASSVRCYTF.

The gene calls are TRBV5-5 and TRBJ1-5; D is possibly TRBD1 (5 bases). The CDR3 runs to 15 residues. The ends were cut back, 4 bases at V and 6 bases at J, with 17 bases in the middle. Germline assignment: CDR1 SGHKS and CDR2 YYEKEE (reference sequence). The CDR3 region is CASSPGDGQSQPQHF. Here the CDR3 DNA reads TGTGCCAGCAGCCCGGGGGATGGGCAATCTCAGCCCCAGCATTTT.

This clonotype was counted a few times. The chain employs TRBV20-1 and TRBJ2-3, with 12 bases lining up with TRBD2. The junction had 12 bases not matched to a gene; V was cut back by 0 bases and J by 5 bases. From germline, CDR1 is DFQATT and CDR2 SNEGSKA (reference sequence). This CDR3 contains 18 residues. CDR3 amino acids: CSARDLTSGGLHGDTQYF. The CDR3 DNA is TGCAGTGCTAGAGATCTTACTAGCGGGGGGCTCCACGGAGATACGCAGTATTTT.

The rearrangement uses TRBV28 and TRBJ2-7; tentatively, D is TRBD1 or TRBD2 (7 bases each). Germline-derived CDR1 and CDR2 are MDHEN and SYDVKM. V lost 4 bases and J lost 7, with 17 bases in between. The CDR3 is 14 residues long. CDR3 sequence: CASSSQGGTREQYF. The CDR3 DNA follows: TGTGCCAGCAGTTCCCAGGGGGGGACAAGGGAGCAGTACTTC.

The V call is TRBV11-2, the J call TRBJ2-7; 9 bases align to TRBD2. TRBJ2-5 explains the end of the DNA better; the J call may be wrong. The CDR3 has 14 residues. Germline V gives CDR1 SGHAT, CDR2 FQNNGV. CDR3 sequence reads: CASSSSGVWRTQYF. For the CDR3, the DNA is TGTGCCAGCAGCTCTAGCGGGGTGTGGAGGACCCAGTACTTC.

This clonotype appeared a few times. The chain combines TRBV7-8 with TRBJ1-4; no clear D gene. CDR1 and CDR2 from the germline V gene are SGHVS and FQNEAQ. This CDR3 is 15 amino acids long. The V end was cut by 1 base, the J end by 3 bases, with 9 bases between. The CDR3 loop reads CASSLDGGANEKLFF. The CDR3 DNA is TGTGCCAGCAGCTTAGATGGCGGGGCTAATGAAAAACTGTTTTTT.

This chain links TRBV29-1 with TRBJ1-4, with 7 bases aligning to TRBD1. Germline CDR1 and CDR2: SQVTM and ANQGSEA. This CDR3 is 12 amino acids long. The J segment lost 6 bases and the V segment lost 7 bases, leaving 5 bases of the junction unmatched. The CDR3 nucleotides read TGCAGCGCGCATGGACAGGATGAAAAACTGTTTTTT. Protein: CSAHGQDEKLFF.